This is a list of T cell receptor beta chains from one sample in a study of blood T cells in healthy people across ages. TCRdb processed the 5' RACE reads anew with MiXCR; each CDR3 protein has one entry. The table records approximately 850,000 distinct CDR3 sequences, roughly 44% of them present only once. The sample comprised blood. These receptors originate from a man in his 60s in good health. Each CDR3 is given with its conserved first and last residue. Each record gives: CDR3 DNA, CDR3 protein, clone size, V gene, D gene, J gene. A D gene is named only where the DNA matches it firmly. The size field is filled for only some rows; it gives once, few, many or a size class.

CDR3nt: TGTGCCAGCAGCTTAGTGGGGACAGGGCTCTACAATGAGCAGTTCTTC
CDR3aa: CASSLVGTGLYNEQFF
abundance: NA
v_gene: TRBV7-2
d_gene: TRBD1
j_gene: TRBJ2-1

CDR3nt: TGTGCCGGCGGTCCTGCTAGCGGAGGCTACGAGCAGTACTTC
CDR3aa: CAGGPASGGYEQYF
abundance: NA
v_gene: TRBV7-2
d_gene: TRBD2
j_gene: TRBJ2-7

CDR3nt: TGTGCCAGCAGTCCATCGAACCCGATCTCCTACGAGCAGTACTTC
CDR3aa: CASSPSNPISYEQYF
abundance: NA
v_gene: TRBV27
d_gene: NA
j_gene: TRBJ2-7

CDR3nt: TGCAGTGCTAGGGCCCCAGCGGGGGGCCCCTATTCGGAGCAGTACTTC
CDR3aa: CSARAPAGGPYSEQYF
abundance: NA
v_gene: TRBV20-1
d_gene: TRBD2
j_gene: TRBJ2-7

CDR3nt: TGTGCCAGCAGTCCCGGACAGGGTTTTAATTCACCCCTCCACTTT
CDR3aa: CASSPGQGFNSPLHF
abundance: few
v_gene: TRBV7-8
d_gene: TRBD1
j_gene: TRBJ1-6

CDR3nt: TGTGCCAGCAGTCAAGCTAGCGGTATTACCTACGAGCAGTACTTC
CDR3aa: CASSQASGITYEQYF
abundance: NA
v_gene: TRBV28
d_gene: TRBD2
j_gene: TRBJ2-7

CDR3nt: TGCAGCGTCCGAAGCGGGGCGGGAAGCACCGGGGAGCTGTTTTTT
CDR3aa: CSVRSGAGSTGELFF
abundance: few
v_gene: TRBV29-1
d_gene: TRBD2
j_gene: TRBJ2-2

CDR3nt: TGTGCCATCAGTGAAGAAGGAGGGACAGGGAATCAGCCCCAGCATTTT
CDR3aa: CAISEEGGTGNQPQHF
abundance: NA
v_gene: TRBV10-3
d_gene: TRBD1
j_gene: TRBJ1-5

CDR3nt: TGTGCCAGCAGCCAAGATCCCGGGGTTTCATACGAGGAGTACTTC
CDR3aa: CASSQDPGVSYEEYF
abundance: NA
v_gene: TRBV14
d_gene: NA
j_gene: TRBJ2-5

CDR3nt: TGCAGTGCTAGAGATATGGGTAGCTCACGCTACACCTTC
CDR3aa: CSARDMGSSRYTF
abundance: NA
v_gene: TRBV20-1
d_gene: NA
j_gene: TRBJ1-2

CDR3nt: TGTGCCAGCAGTTTGGGGACCCACGGGGTGTACAATGAGCAGTTCTTC
CDR3aa: CASSLGTHGVYNEQFF
abundance: few
v_gene: TRBV6-5
d_gene: NA
j_gene: TRBJ2-1

CDR3nt: TGCAGTGCTAGAGTTCTCTCTGGGGCCAACGTCCTGACTTTC
CDR3aa: CSARVLSGANVLTF
abundance: once
v_gene: TRBV20-1
d_gene: NA
j_gene: TRBJ2-6

CDR3nt: TGTGCCAGCAGCCAAGAGGGGGCGAGCGCCGGGGAGCTGTTTTTT
CDR3aa: CASSQEGASAGELFF
abundance: NA
v_gene: TRBV3-1
d_gene: NA
j_gene: TRBJ2-2

CDR3nt: TGCAGTGCTACAAGGTACGGGACCTACGAGCAGTACTTC
CDR3aa: CSATRYGTYEQYF
abundance: few
v_gene: TRBV20-1
d_gene: NA
j_gene: TRBJ2-7

CDR3nt: TGTGCCAGCAGCTCGACAGGCGAATATTACTATGGCTACACCTTC
CDR3aa: CASSSTGEYYYGYTF
abundance: NA
v_gene: TRBV11-3
d_gene: NA
j_gene: TRBJ1-2

CDR3nt: TGTGCCAGCAGCTTAAACCAGGGGAGCACAGATACGCAGTATTTT
CDR3aa: CASSLNQGSTDTQYF
abundance: many
v_gene: TRBV7-6
d_gene: NA
j_gene: TRBJ2-3

CDR3nt: TGTGCCAGCAGCCCGACTAGAGCAGATACGCAGTATTTT
CDR3aa: CASSPTRADTQYF
abundance: few
v_gene: TRBV7-3
d_gene: NA
j_gene: TRBJ2-3

CDR3nt: TGTGCCAGCAGTAGGGCGAATGAGCAGTACTTC
CDR3aa: CASSRANEQYF
abundance: NA
v_gene: TRBV2
d_gene: NA
j_gene: TRBJ2-5

CDR3nt: TGCGCCAGCAGCCAACGGGACGATTCCTACGAGCAGTACTTC
CDR3aa: CASSQRDDSYEQYF
abundance: NA
v_gene: TRBV4-3
d_gene: NA
j_gene: TRBJ2-7

CDR3nt: TGTGCCAGCAGCTTGGTCGACAGGGGGCCAAACGAGCAGTACTTC
CDR3aa: CASSLVDRGPNEQYF
abundance: NA
v_gene: TRBV5-6
d_gene: TRBD1
j_gene: TRBJ2-7

CDR3nt: TGTGCCAGCAGCCGCGGACGGGCAACTAATGAAAAACTGTTTTTT
CDR3aa: CASSRGRATNEKLFF
abundance: NA
v_gene: TRBV7-2
d_gene: NA
j_gene: TRBJ1-4

CDR3nt: TGCGCCAGCAGCCCGGAAGGGTTAGCCATGATTGGCTACACCTTC
CDR3aa: CASSPEGLAMIGYTF
abundance: many
v_gene: TRBV4-1
d_gene: NA
j_gene: TRBJ1-2

CDR3nt: TGTGCCGTAGCGGGGCAGGGTGAGCAGTTCTTC
CDR3aa: CAVAGQGEQFF
abundance: NA
v_gene: TRBV12-3/TRBV12-4
d_gene: TRBD2
j_gene: TRBJ2-1

CDR3nt: TGCGCCAGCAGCTTGTTCTCTGGCAGGATCGTCCAAGAGACCCAGTACTTC
CDR3aa: CASSLFSGRIVQETQYF
abundance: few
v_gene: TRBV5-1
d_gene: NA
j_gene: TRBJ2-5

CDR3nt: TGCAGTGCCTTATGGAGGGAGGGCCGCTACGAGCAGTACTTC
CDR3aa: CSALWREGRYEQYF
abundance: NA
v_gene: TRBV20-1
d_gene: TRBD2
j_gene: TRBJ2-7

CDR3nt: TGTGCCAGCAGCTTAGCGGCGGCTAGCGGGGGGTACAATGAGCAGTTCTTC
CDR3aa: CASSLAAASGGYNEQFF
abundance: few
v_gene: TRBV7-2
d_gene: TRBD2
j_gene: TRBJ2-1

CDR3nt: TGTGCCAGTGGCTTCCCCGGACTTGGCTACACCTTC
CDR3aa: CASGFPGLGYTF
abundance: NA
v_gene: TRBV12-3/TRBV12-4
d_gene: NA
j_gene: TRBJ1-2

CDR3nt: TGCAGTGCTCCCCAGTGGGGGAAAGAGACCCAGTACTTC
CDR3aa: CSAPQWGKETQYF
abundance: few
v_gene: TRBV20-1
d_gene: NA
j_gene: TRBJ2-5

CDR3nt: TGTGCCAGCAGCTTAGCCCCCGAGTTTGATACGCAGTATTTT
CDR3aa: CASSLAPEFDTQYF
abundance: NA
v_gene: TRBV11-2
d_gene: NA
j_gene: TRBJ2-3

CDR3nt: TGTGCCAGTGACGGGACAGGTTCCGAAAAACTGTTTTTT
CDR3aa: CASDGTGSEKLFF
abundance: NA
v_gene: TRBV12-3/TRBV12-4
d_gene: TRBD1
j_gene: TRBJ1-4

CDR3nt: TGTGCCAGCAGTGAAATTAATCGGGTCGGGGGGCAAGAGACCCAGTACTTC
CDR3aa: CASSEINRVGGQETQYF
abundance: few
v_gene: TRBV6-1
d_gene: TRBD2
j_gene: TRBJ2-5

CDR3nt: TGTGCCACCAGTCGGATCCCGTCAGCTAACTATGGCTACACCTTC
CDR3aa: CATSRIPSANYGYTF
abundance: NA
v_gene: TRBV15
d_gene: NA
j_gene: TRBJ1-2

CDR3nt: TGCAGTGCTAGACGAGGCGAAAGTAACACTGAAGCTTTCTTT
CDR3aa: CSARRGESNTEAFF
abundance: NA
v_gene: TRBV20-1
d_gene: NA
j_gene: TRBJ1-1

CDR3nt: TGTGCCAGCAGCCTAGGGACAGGGGTCGGCACAGATATGCAGTATTTT
CDR3aa: CASSLGTGVGTDMQYF
abundance: NA
v_gene: TRBV7-2
d_gene: TRBD1
j_gene: TRBJ2-3

CDR3nt: TGTGCCAGCTCACCGCAAGGGCCTCGCCAAGAGACCCAGTACTTC
CDR3aa: CASSPQGPRQETQYF
abundance: NA
v_gene: TRBV18
d_gene: NA
j_gene: TRBJ2-5

CDR3nt: TGTGCCACCAATCACATGGGGCAGGCTCGGGAAAAACTGTTTTTT
CDR3aa: CATNHMGQAREKLFF
abundance: NA
v_gene: TRBV15
d_gene: NA
j_gene: TRBJ1-4

CDR3nt: TGTGCCAGCAGCCCCCAGGACGCAGATACGCAGTATTTT
CDR3aa: CASSPQDADTQYF
abundance: few
v_gene: TRBV13
d_gene: NA
j_gene: TRBJ2-3

CDR3nt: TGCAGTGCTAGGCCACATGGGGGCAATGAGCAGTTCTTC
CDR3aa: CSARPHGGNEQFF
abundance: NA
v_gene: TRBV20-1
d_gene: NA
j_gene: TRBJ2-1

CDR3nt: TGTGCCAGCAGTTACGGGACAGATACGCAGTATTTT
CDR3aa: CASSYGTDTQYF
abundance: many
v_gene: TRBV6-2/TRBV6-3
d_gene: NA
j_gene: TRBJ2-3

CDR3nt: TGTGCCAGCAGCTTCACGGGGCTAAGTAACGAGCAGTACTTC
CDR3aa: CASSFTGLSNEQYF
abundance: few
v_gene: TRBV7-2
d_gene: NA
j_gene: TRBJ2-7

CDR3nt: TGTGCCTGGAGGGGCGAAGGCTACACTTTC
CDR3aa: CAWRGEGYTF
abundance: NA
v_gene: TRBV30
d_gene: NA
j_gene: TRBJ1-2

CDR3nt: TGTGCCAGCAGTCCCGGGACACCTTGGGAGACCCAGTACTTC
CDR3aa: CASSPGTPWETQYF
abundance: few
v_gene: TRBV27
d_gene: NA
j_gene: TRBJ2-5

CDR3nt: TGTGCCAGCAGCTTAGGCAGGAAAAACATTCAGTACTTC
CDR3aa: CASSLGRKNIQYF
abundance: few
v_gene: TRBV7-2
d_gene: NA
j_gene: TRBJ2-4

CDR3nt: TGTGCCAGCAGAATGGATTCTCGGGTGAGGAACACTGAAGCTTTCTTT
CDR3aa: CASRMDSRVRNTEAFF
abundance: NA
v_gene: TRBV27
d_gene: NA
j_gene: TRBJ1-1

CDR3nt: TGTGCCAGCAGTACCTGGGGAGGGGACTACGAGCAGTACTTC
CDR3aa: CASSTWGGDYEQYF
abundance: few
v_gene: TRBV6-5
d_gene: TRBD2
j_gene: TRBJ2-7

CDR3nt: TGTGCCAGCAGCCCACGGACTCATGGGGCAGGGTTAGGGGATCAGCCCCAGCATTTT
CDR3aa: CASSPRTHGAGLGDQPQHF
abundance: NA
v_gene: TRBV7-8
d_gene: NA
j_gene: TRBJ1-5

CDR3nt: TGTGCCAGCAGCTTAGATAGGGCAGGGTCTGGGGCCAACGTCCTGACTTTC
CDR3aa: CASSLDRAGSGANVLTF
abundance: NA
v_gene: TRBV7-6
d_gene: NA
j_gene: TRBJ2-6

CDR3nt: TGCAGTGCTAGAGGGACAGGGTCCCTAGATGAGCAGTTCTTC
CDR3aa: CSARGTGSLDEQFF
abundance: NA
v_gene: TRBV20-1
d_gene: TRBD1
j_gene: TRBJ2-1

CDR3nt: TGTGCCAGCAGGGATGGGACAGGGGACTACGAGCAGTACTTC
CDR3aa: CASRDGTGDYEQYF
abundance: NA
v_gene: TRBV6-2/TRBV6-3
d_gene: TRBD1
j_gene: TRBJ2-7